These T cell receptor beta chains were read from a single sample in a study of identical twins. TCRdb redid the calling of the 5' RACE reads with MiXCR, one entry per CDR3 protein. The table has 200,000 to 250,000 distinct CDR3 sequences, about 7.5% seen once. These data also featured in a second study, about yellow fever vaccine responses in identical twins.

Source material: memory (CD45RO+) T cells sorted from blood. These receptors were taken from a woman between 18 and 29 years old in good health. CDR3s include the opening cysteine and the closing phenylalanine or tryptophan. The D gene is left open where the match is weak.

CDR3 length: 15; J gene: TRBJ2-3; D gene: TRBD1; V gene: TRBV28; CDR3 protein: CASRPRDRKADTQYF
CDR3 length: 15; J gene: TRBJ2-1; D gene: TRBD2; V gene: TRBV20-1; CDR3 protein: CSAREGSGGNNEQFF
CDR3 length: 20; J gene: TRBJ2-1; D gene: TRBD2; V gene: TRBV27; CDR3 protein: CASSLEALDPRAGGYNEQFF
CDR3 length: 14; J gene: TRBJ2-7; D gene: NA; V gene: TRBV7-9; CDR3 protein: CASSSPKQPYEQYF
CDR3 length: 14; J gene: TRBJ1-6; D gene: TRBD1; V gene: TRBV6-1; CDR3 protein: CASRGQGFSSPLHF
CDR3 length: 14; J gene: TRBJ2-5; D gene: NA; V gene: TRBV9; CDR3 protein: CASSVHTGQETQYF
CDR3 length: 18; J gene: TRBJ2-1; D gene: NA; V gene: TRBV9; CDR3 protein: CASSAAQPPRVTYNEQFF
CDR3 length: 16; J gene: TRBJ2-3; D gene: NA; V gene: TRBV18; CDR3 protein: CASSPPETQRADTQYF
CDR3 length: 15; J gene: TRBJ1-6; D gene: TRBD1; V gene: TRBV5-4; CDR3 protein: CASSLDRGGNSPLHF
CDR3 length: 15; J gene: TRBJ2-5; D gene: NA; V gene: TRBV5-1; CDR3 protein: CASQTGRMYQETQYF
CDR3 length: 11; J gene: TRBJ2-5; D gene: NA; V gene: TRBV20-1; CDR3 protein: CSTRRLETQYF
CDR3 length: 15; J gene: TRBJ2-7; D gene: TRBD1; V gene: TRBV5-1; CDR3 protein: CASSPPGTGIGEQYF
CDR3 length: 15; J gene: TRBJ1-1; D gene: NA; V gene: TRBV3-1; CDR3 protein: CASSQDGRMNTEAFF
CDR3 length: 16; J gene: TRBJ2-4; D gene: TRBD1; V gene: TRBV19; CDR3 protein: CASSTRTGVGENIQYF
CDR3 length: 14; J gene: TRBJ2-2; D gene: NA; V gene: TRBV7-2; CDR3 protein: CASSFNGGTGELFF
CDR3 length: 15; J gene: TRBJ2-1; D gene: TRBD2; V gene: TRBV20-1; CDR3 protein: CSARDLAGGPDEQFF
CDR3 length: 15; J gene: TRBJ2-7; D gene: TRBD2; V gene: TRBV20-1; CDR3 protein: CSARELLAGVHEQYF
CDR3 length: 15; J gene: TRBJ2-2; D gene: NA; V gene: TRBV5-1; CDR3 protein: CASSSVQGGTGELFF
CDR3 length: 17; J gene: TRBJ2-7; D gene: TRBD2; V gene: TRBV4-1; CDR3 protein: CASSHPSSGGSSYEQYF
CDR3 length: 15; J gene: TRBJ2-7; D gene: NA; V gene: TRBV3-1; CDR3 protein: CASSRTPLIDYEQYF
CDR3 length: 20; J gene: TRBJ2-3; D gene: TRBD2; V gene: TRBV4-2; CDR3 protein: CASSQETSGGALSAVDTQYF
CDR3 length: 15; J gene: TRBJ2-3; D gene: TRBD2; V gene: TRBV9; CDR3 protein: CASNLGSGGTDTQYF
CDR3 length: 12; J gene: TRBJ2-7; D gene: TRBD2; V gene: TRBV28; CDR3 protein: CASRSLGLAAHF
CDR3 length: 16; J gene: TRBJ2-7; D gene: TRBD1; V gene: TRBV20-1; CDR3 protein: CSARDRNRGASYEQYF
CDR3 length: 15; J gene: TRBJ2-3; D gene: NA; V gene: TRBV6-1; CDR3 protein: CASRTSGASTDTQYF
CDR3 length: 14; J gene: TRBJ2-7; D gene: NA; V gene: TRBV18; CDR3 protein: CASSRERGALEQYF